Listed here are 23 T cell receptor beta chains from one sample, sequenced in a study of glioma-infiltrating T cells. The iRepertoire nested amplicon-rescue multiplex PCR amplified TCR alpha and beta CDR3s from RNA. Each CDR3 protein is one row after TCRdb ran MiXCR on the multiplex PCR reads. The data contain 35,000 to 45,000 distinct CDR3 sequences, 20% to 25% of them singletons. Sequencing input: glioma tissue, nonneoplastic brain tissue, or PBMCs (not recorded which). These TCRs come from a human donor with low-grade glioma or glioblastoma, undergoing nonglioma brain surgery, or in good health (not recorded which).

Remarks on this clonotype: A read error is possible here, since a much larger clone lies one base away. This chain connects TRBV6-1 to TRBJ1-3; unclear D gene. Germline V gives CDR1 MNHNS, CDR2 SASEGT. Trimming pared 7 bases from V and 3 bases from J, leaving 10 bases between. The CDR3 has 13 amino acids. CDR3 sequence reads: CASTRIDGNTIYF. The CDR3 nucleotides are TGTGCCAGCACCAGGATAGATGGAAACACCATATATTTT.

In its sample, this clonotype was seen many times. CDR3 amino acids: CSARDWAVVLDTQYF. CDR3 in DNA: TGCAGTGCTAGAGATTGGGCGGTGGTCCTGGATACGCAGTATTTT. The chain is built from TRBV20-1 and TRBJ2-3; D gene unclear. The V end lost 0 bases, the J end lost 6 bases, and 16 bases lay between the germline ends. Germline V gene lookup returns CDR1 DFQATT and CDR2 SNEGSKA (reference sequence). The length of the CDR3 is 15 residues.

Ten or more counts support this clonotype. J is TRBJ1-5 and V is TRBV28; D perhaps matches TRBD1 (5 bases). V was clipped by 2 bases and J by 2 bases, with 13 bases between them. The CDR3 has 16 amino acids. Germline V CDR1 and CDR2: MDHEN, SYDVKM. The CDR3 loop reads CASSLRGNVGNQPQHF. CDR3 nucleotides: TGTGCCAGCAGTTTACGGGGGAATGTAGGCAATCAGCCCCAGCATTTT.

DNA of the CDR3: TGTGCCAGCAGCTTATCAGGACAGGGTACACCCCAGCATTTT. Protein: CASSLSGQGTPQHF. The V call is TRBV7-3, the J call TRBJ1-5; 8 bases are a match to TRBD1. CDR1 is SGHTA and CDR2 is FQGTGA in the germline V gene. The CDR3 has 14 amino acids. Trimming removed 2 bases from V and 10 bases from J; junction bases left unmatched: 7.

This clonotype was counted once. A much larger clone differs from this one at a single base, so this may be a read error. V usage is TRBV7-9 and J usage is TRBJ1-3, with 7 bases matching TRBD1. Germline V gene sequence: CDR1 SEHNR, CDR2 FQNEAQ (reference sequence). The ends lost 8 bases at V and 0 bases at J; junction bases unmatched: 7. The CDR3 has 15 amino acids. Here the CDR3 DNA reads TGTGCCAGCGGCGCCCGGGACAGCTCTGGAAACACCATATATTTT. This translates into CASGARDSSGNTIYF.

This clonotype was seen ten or more times. V gene TRBV19 combines with J gene TRBJ2-5; possibly TRBD1 for D (5 bases). Between the trimmed V and J ends, which lost 10 bases and 4 bases, there was a span of 13 bases. There are 12 residues in the CDR3. In germline, CDR1 is LNHDA, CDR2 SQIVND (reference sequence). In nucleotides, the CDR3 is TGTGCCACACGACAGTCAGGAGAGACCCAGTACTTC. Protein sequence: CATRQSGETQYF.

There are a few counts of this clonotype. The V and J genes are TRBV3-1 and TRBJ2-5; D remains unclear. CDR3 length: 12 residues. Germline values: CDR1 LGHDT, CDR2 YNNKEL (reference sequence). V gave up 3 bases and J gave up 3 bases, with 5 bases separating them. The CDR3 here is CASSHIEETQYF. The CDR3 DNA reads as TGTGCCAGCAGCCACATCGAAGAGACCCAGTACTTC.

This clonotype was detected ten times or more. This chain joins TRBV6-1 and TRBJ2-5; tentative D call: TRBD1 (5 bases). Germline V CDR1 and CDR2: MNHNS, SASEGT. The CDR3 totals 13 residues. Trimming shortened V by 5 bases and J by 5 bases, and 12 bases separated the two germline ends. The CDR3 DNA sequence: TGTGCCAGCAGTACGCAGGGTGGGGAGACCCAGTACTTC. It encodes CASSTQGGETQYF.

This clonotype was seen ten or more times. The V call is TRBV6-1, the J call TRBJ2-5; 11 bases are shared with TRBD2. CDR3 size: 15 residues. Germline V lookup: CDR1 MNHNS, CDR2 SASEGT. The ends lost 9 bases at V and 3 bases at J; junction bases unmatched: 9. The CDR3 reads CASALAGAGKETQYF. CDR3 DNA: TGTGCCAGTGCACTAGCGGGAGCTGGGAAAGAGACCCAGTACTTC.

This clonotype was counted a few times. Just one base apart from a much larger clone, this may be a read error. V is TRBV3-1 and J is TRBJ2-1; D unclear. Germline V CDR1 and CDR2: LGHDT, YNNKEL (reference sequence). This CDR3 is built from 12 residues. The CDR3 spells CASRGPNNGQFF. CDR3 DNA: TGTGCCAGCAGGGGTCCTAACAATGGGCAGTTCTTC.

This clonotype was seen many times. This chain joins TRBV7-9 and TRBJ1-1; TRBD1 agrees at 9 bases. CDR1 is SEHNR, CDR2 FQNEAQ, per germline (reference sequence). Trimming at V came to 5 bases and at J to 0 bases, leaving 7 bases not matched to a gene. The CDR3 runs 16 residues. The DNA for the CDR3 is TGTGCCAGCAGCCCCCGACAGGGGGGAGTGAACACTGAAGCTTTCTTT. Residues: CASSPRQGGVNTEAFF.

Regarding this clonotype: Its ends do not fully match the called genes, so a read error is possible. The CDR3 coding sequence is TGTGCCACAGCTGCCGGGACAGAAAAAAGCATTCAGTACTTC. It is translated as CATAAGTEKSIQYF. This chain uses TRBV24-1 with TRBJ2-4; 7 bases map to TRBD1. The CDR3 length is 14 residues. Germline V gene data show CDR1 as KGHDR and CDR2 as SFDVKD.

There are many counts of this clonotype. This rearrangement joins TRBV6-2 or TRBV6-3 to TRBJ2-1; D gene uncertain. This CDR3 has 18 amino acids. V was clipped by 5 bases and J by 6 bases, with 26 bases between them. Germline V gene data show CDR1 as MNHEY and CDR2 as SVGEGT. CDR3 sequence reads: CASSPYPVPAGLFNEQFF. CDR3 DNA: TGTGCCAGCAGTCCCTATCCCGTTCCCGCCGGTCTCTTCAATGAGCAGTTCTTC.

In its sample, this clonotype was seen a few times. This chain uses TRBV5-4 with TRBJ2-7; the D gene is possibly TRBD2 (5 bases). The CDR3 consists of 15 residues. V lost 4 bases and J lost 3, with 17 bases in between. Germline V lookup: CDR1 SGHNT, CDR2 YYREEE (reference sequence). The CDR3 loop reads CASSPEEHNDYEQYF. The CDR3 DNA follows: TGTGCCAGCAGCCCGGAGGAACATAACGACTACGAGCAGTACTTC.

This clonotype occurred many times. The chain combines TRBV11-2 with TRBJ2-3; 7 bases are a match to TRBD2. J gave up 2 bases and V 6 bases, and 5 bases lay outside the gene matches. The CDR3 loop spans 14 amino acids. Per the germline V gene, CDR1 is SGHAT and CDR2 is FQNNGV. The CDR3 nucleotides are TGTGCCAGCAGGCTAGCGGAACCCACAGATACGCAGTATTTT. It is translated as CASRLAEPTDTQYF. The variable domain in full, with the rest retrieved from reference TRBV11-2 and TRBJ2-3, is EAGVAQSPRYKIIEKRQSVAFWCNPISGHATLYWYQQILGQGPKLLIQFQNNGVVDDSQLPKDRFSAERLKGVDSTLKIQPAKLEDSAVYLCASRLAEPTDTQYFGPGTRLTVL.

This clonotype came up many times. The chain couples TRBV7-9 to TRBJ1-1; D might be TRBD1 (5 bases). Trimming cost V 2 bases and J 2 bases, with 18 bases left between them. The germline CDR1 and CDR2 sequences are SEHNR and FQNEAQ (reference sequence). The CDR3 is 17 amino acids. The CDR3 DNA follows: TGTGCCAGCAGCTTACCAATGGGCGGGGGGTCAAACACTGAAGCTTTCTTT. As protein: CASSLPMGGGSNTEAFF.

The CDR3 DNA reads TGTGCCAGCAGGCCAGGGGAAACCGGGGAGCTGTTTTTT. Translating it yields CASRPGETGELFF. The V and J genes are TRBV9 and TRBJ2-2, with a weak D call TRBD1 (6 bases). V was clipped by 5 bases and J by 5 bases, with 10 bases between them. The germline gives CDR1 SGDLS, CDR2 YYNGEE. CDR3 length: 13 amino acids.

This clonotype has at least ten counts. The J gene is TRBJ2-4, the V gene TRBV28; unclear D gene. V lost 2 bases and J 12 bases, leaving 8 bases between the germline ends. Germline values: CDR1 MDHEN, CDR2 SYDVKM. The length of the CDR3 is 11 residues. The DNA of the CDR3 is TGTGCCAGCAGTTTAGGTGCGGCTCAGTACTTC. This encodes CASSLGAAQYF.

V usage is TRBV20-1 and J usage is TRBJ2-3, with 7 bases lining up with TRBD1. This CDR3 region has 14 residues. V shed 6 bases and J 3 bases; nucleotides not matched to a gene: 9. From germline, CDR1 is DFQATT and CDR2 SNEGSKA (reference sequence). The CDR3 here is CSAEGGIVTDTQYF. The CDR3 DNA sequence: TGCAGTGCCGAAGGGGGCATAGTAACAGATACGCAGTATTTT.

The CDR3 region is CASSLQGDYNEQFF. The CDR3 DNA is TGCGCCAGCAGCCTCCAGGGGGACTACAATGAGCAGTTCTTC. This chain joins TRBV4-1 and TRBJ2-1; 7 positions match TRBD1. CDR3 length: 14 amino acids. V was clipped by 4 bases and J by 3 bases; unmatched bases: 3. CDR1 and CDR2 (germline): MGHRA, YSYEKL.

This clonotype has more than one count but fewer than ten. This chain connects TRBV30 to TRBJ2-1, with a weak D call TRBD2 (7 bases). CDR3 length: 16 residues. V shed 4 bases and J shed 0 bases, with 16 bases lying between them. Germline CDR1 is GTSNPN and CDR2 is SVGIG (reference sequence). The CDR3 nucleotides read TGTGCCTGGAAGCGGGACACTTTTAGCTCCTACAATGAGCAGTTCTTC. Translated, it gives CAWKRDTFSSYNEQFF.

V and J are TRBV9 and TRBJ1-1; 7 bases map to TRBD1. CDR1 is SGDLS, CDR2 YYNGEE, per germline. Trimming at V came to 3 bases and at J to 4 bases, leaving 3 bases not matched to a gene. This CDR3 spans 13 amino acids. The CDR3 bases are TGTGCCAGCAGCGCACAGGGGATCACTGAAGCTTTCTTT. This gives the protein CASSAQGITEAFF.

This clonotype was picked up many times. The chain joins TRBV2 to TRBJ2-3; D call uncertain. From germline, CDR1 is SNHLY and CDR2 FYNNEI. V dropped 3 bases and J dropped 4 bases, with 14 bases sitting between them. This CDR3 contains 15 residues. CDR3 in amino acids: CASSDRYATADTQYF. The CDR3 bases are TGTGCCAGCAGTGATCGCTACGCTACAGCAGATACGCAGTATTTT.